These 12 T cell receptor beta chains were all obtained from the same sample, sequenced in a study of T cells in pancreatic ductal adenocarcinoma. TCRdb keeps only in-frame clones here, not all; method: immunoSEQ multiplex PCR. The sample carries tens of thousands of clones, about 92% recorded once. No neoadjuvant therapy was given to the selected pancreatic ductal adenocarcinoma patients before their surgery. The sample comprised PBMCs. The receptors derive from a human donor with pancreatic ductal adenocarcinoma.

V and J are TRBV6-1 and TRBJ2-3, with D possibly TRBD1 on 5 matching bases. The germline V and J ends were trimmed by 5 bases and 3 bases, with 9 bases remaining between them. The CDR3 has 13 amino acids. CDR1 is MNHNS, CDR2 SASEGT, per germline. The CDR3 DNA sequence: TGTGCCAGCAGTTCGCAGGGTACAGATACGCAGTATTTT. Its translation: CASSSQGTDTQYF.

The chain is built from TRBV14 and TRBJ2-4; D unclear. The CDR3 extends over 11 amino acids. V was clipped by 5 bases and J by 8 bases, with 7 bases between them. CDR1 SGHDN and CDR2 FVKESK come from the germline V gene. The CDR3 sequence is CASSSSDIQYF. The DNA for the CDR3 is TGTGCCAGCAGCTCCTCTGACATTCAGTACTTC.

The chain has TRBV4-2 and TRBJ1-6, with TRBD1 matching 9 bases. The CDR3 is 15 amino acids. V gave up 0 bases and J gave up 6 bases; unmatched junction bases: 0. Germline V gives CDR1 LGHNA, CDR2 YNFKEQ. CDR3 nucleotide sequence: TGTGCCAGCAGCCAAGAGACAGGGGGTAATTCACCCCTCCACTTT. Amino acids: CASSQETGGNSPLHF.

V gene TRBV7-2 combines with J gene TRBJ2-7; TRBD1 matches at 12 bases. The CDR3 is 16 amino acids. The germline CDR1 and CDR2 sequences are SGHTA and FQGNSA. After removal of 5 bases from V and 7 bases from J, the junction contained 12 bases not matched to a gene. The CDR3 here is CASSHGPGQGAGEQYF. DNA for the CDR3: TGTGCCAGCAGCCATGGGCCGGGACAGGGGGCTGGAGAGCAGTACTTC. Drawing the rest from reference TRBV7-2 and TRBJ2-7, the complete variable domain is GAGVSQSPSNKVTEKGKDVELRCDPISGHTALYWYRQSLGQGLEFLIYFQGNSAPDKSGLPSDRFSAERTGGSVSTLTIQRTQQEDSAVYLCASSHGPGQGAGEQYFGPGTRLTVT.

The rearrangement links TRBV7-2 to TRBJ1-4; D remains ambiguous. The CDR3 is made up of 15 amino acids. Per germline, CDR1 SGHTA and CDR2 FQGNSA. V lost 4 bases and J 5 bases, leaving 14 bases between the germline ends. The CDR3 loop is CASSSADGPNEKLFF. For the CDR3, the DNA is TGTGCCAGCAGCTCAGCCGACGGCCCGAATGAAAAACTGTTTTTT.

With respect to this clone: The same CDR3 is also encoded by other DNA sequences in this sample. The chain links TRBV5-6 to TRBJ1-1; maybe TRBD1 (6 bases). V was trimmed by 4 bases and J by 5 bases, leaving 12 bases between them. The CDR3 spans 13 residues. The germline V gene has CDR1 SGHDT and CDR2 YYEEEE. The CDR3 loop reads CASSPPTGTEAFF. Here the CDR3 DNA reads TGTGCCAGCAGCCCACCGACAGGAACTGAAGCTTTCTTT.

The chain combines TRBV11-3 with TRBJ2-3; a possible D gene is TRBD2 (5 bases). V lost 7 bases and J 1 base, leaving 21 bases between the germline ends. Germline-derived CDR1 and CDR2 are SGHNT and YENEEA. CDR3 size: 17 residues. CDR3 nucleotide sequence: TGTGCCAGCACCCGGAGGCCCCGATGGTCCTGCACAGATACGCAGTATTTT. The encoded protein is CASTRRPRWSCTDTQYF.

This chain joins TRBV7-3 and TRBJ2-1; D might be TRBD2 (5 bases). This CDR3 comprises 13 residues. CDR1 is SGHTA, CDR2 FQGTGA, per germline. Trimming stripped 2 bases from V and 10 bases from J, with 12 bases between. The CDR3 coding sequence is TGTGCCAGCAGCTTACAAGAGGGAAGGGAGCAGTTCTTC. Translation: CASSLQEGREQFF.

The V and J genes are TRBV11-2 and TRBJ2-1; D is perhaps TRBD2 (6 bases). Deletions cut 0 bases from V and 9 bases from J, with 18 bases between. CDR1 and CDR2 from the germline V gene are SGHAT and FQNNGV. The CDR3 spans 16 residues. The CDR3 sequence: CASSLEVGDWRGEQFF. DNA for the CDR3: TGTGCCAGCAGCTTAGAAGTAGGGGACTGGAGGGGTGAGCAGTTCTTC.

V usage is TRBV28 and J usage is TRBJ1-2; 9 bases map to TRBD1. The CDR3 consists of 14 residues. V shed 4 bases, J shed 4 bases, and the junction held 4 bases outside the gene matches. CDR1 is MDHEN and CDR2 is SYDVKM in the germline V gene. CDR3 protein: CASSSGTGSYGYTF. CDR3 bases: TGTGCCAGCAGTTCGGGGACAGGGTCCTATGGCTACACCTTC.

This rearrangement joins TRBV11-2 to TRBJ2-3; 15 bases line up with TRBD2. Germline CDR1 reads SGHAT; CDR2 reads FQNNGV. The CDR3 has 17 residues. Trimming at V came to 5 bases and at J to 7 bases, leaving 10 bases not matched to a gene. CDR3 sequence reads: CASSPPGLAGGANTQYF. The DNA for the CDR3 is TGTGCCAGCAGCCCCCCGGGACTAGCGGGAGGTGCGAATACGCAGTATTTT.

The rearrangement joins TRBV6-6 to TRBJ2-3; 8 bases match TRBD1. The junction had 2 bases not matched to a gene; V was cut back by 0 bases and J by 3 bases. CDR1 MNHNY and CDR2 SVGAGI come from the germline V gene (reference sequence). The CDR3 consists of 15 residues. DNA for the CDR3: TGTGCCAGCAGTTACTCTCGACAGGGGACAGATACGCAGTATTTT. Translated: CASSYSRQGTDTQYF.